A selection of T cell receptor beta chains follows, all from one sample in a study of glioma-infiltrating T cells after dendritic cell vaccination. The method was immunoSEQ multiplex PCR; TCRdb's version includes in-frame clones alone and lacks a portion of them. The table includes 65,000 or so clones, around nine tenths detected once. This sample comprised blood, obtained after dendritic cell vaccination. These receptors came from a human donor with glioblastoma. Both conserved end residues are part of each CDR3. The D gene is left open where the match is weak. Not every row has a clone size; where given, it reads once, few, many or a size class.

V gene,D gene,J gene,clone size,CDR3 DNA,CDR3 protein
TRBV4-3,-,TRBJ2-1,-,TGCGCCAGCAGCCAAGGTGGAAGGCTAGTAGCCAATGAGCAGTTCTTC,CASSQGGRLVANEQFF
TRBV2,-,TRBJ1-1,-,TGTGCCAGCAAGGGAGGCGGAAAGAGCACTGAAGCTTTCTTT,CASKGGGKSTEAFF
TRBV7-9,-,TRBJ2-7,-,TGTGCCAGCAGCTTAGAGGTGGGCCACGAGCAGTACTTC,CASSLEVGHEQYF
TRBV6-5,-,TRBJ1-6,-,TGTGCCAGCAGTTTCTCCGGGGGGTCCTATAATTCCCCCCTCCACTTT,CASSFSGGSYNSPLHF
TRBV2,TRBD1,TRBJ2-7,-,TGTGCCAGCAGTCTGGACAGGACCTACGAGCAGTACTTC,CASSLDRTYEQYF
TRBV10-2,TRBD2,TRBJ2-1,-,TGCGCCAGCAGAAGTAGCGGGGGGGCAAATGAGCAGTTCTTC,CASRSSGGANEQFF
TRBV25-1,TRBD1,TRBJ1-2,few,TGTGCCAGCAGTGGTGGACAGGGGACGAGTGGCTACACCTTC,CASSGGQGTSGYTF
TRBV10-2,TRBD2,TRBJ2-1,-,TGCGCCAGCAGCGGACTAGCGAATAATGAGCAGTTCTTC,CASSGLANNEQFF
TRBV27,-,TRBJ1-5,-,TGTGCCAGCAGTCCGACAGCAATCAATCAGCCCCAGCATTTT,CASSPTAINQPQHF
TRBV28,-,TRBJ2-7,-,TGTGCCAGCAGTTTGTTGGAAGGGGACTACGAGCAGTACTTC,CASSLLEGDYEQYF
TRBV4-3,TRBD2,TRBJ2-7,-,TGCGCCAGCAGCCAAGAATGGCTAGCGGAGTCGGACGAGCAGTACTTC,CASSQEWLAESDEQYF
TRBV7-2,TRBD1,TRBJ1-6,-,TGTGCCAGCAGCTTACCATCGACAGGGAGATCACCCCTCCACTTT,CASSLPSTGRSPLHF
TRBV4-2,-,TRBJ1-1,once,TGTGCCAGCAGCCAAGACCAGAGGGGAGGCACTGAAGCTTTCTTT,CASSQDQRGGTEAFF
TRBV7-8,-,TRBJ2-5,-,TGTGCCAGCAGCTTTAACAGGACCCAGTACTTC,CASSFNRTQYF
TRBV7-9,TRBD1,TRBJ2-4,-,TGTGCCAGCAGCCCAACAGGGGTCCCGCTGGGGGTCATTCAGTACTTC,CASSPTGVPLGVIQYF
TRBV5-1,-,TRBJ2-3,-,TGCGCCAGCAGAGACTCGCAAACTAGCACAGATACGCAGTATTTT,CASRDSQTSTDTQYF
TRBV10-3,-,TRBJ2-7,-,TGTGCCATCACTGCAGGGGCCCTATCCTACGAGCAGTACTTC,CAITAGALSYEQYF
TRBV7-8,TRBD1,TRBJ1-5,-,TGTGCCAGCAGCCCTTGGACAGGGGGCAATCAGCCCCAGCATTTT,CASSPWTGGNQPQHF
TRBV11-1,-,TRBJ1-2,-,TGTGCCAGCAGCCCGGACAGAAACTATGGCTACACCTTC,CASSPDRNYGYTF
TRBV11-2,TRBD2,TRBJ2-5,-,TGTGCCAGCAGCTCATCGGGACTAGCGAAGGATGAGACCCAGTACTTC,CASSSSGLAKDETQYF
TRBV6-5,-,TRBJ1-3,few,TGTGCCAGCAGTTACGCGGCTGGAAACACCATATATTTT,CASSYAAGNTIYF
TRBV11-2,TRBD1,TRBJ1-2,-,TGTGCCAGCAGCGCACACAGGGGGCAAGGCTACACCTTC,CASSAHRGQGYTF
TRBV5-1,TRBD1,TRBJ2-6,-,TGCGCCAGCAGCAGAATAGGGGGCGTCTCTGGGGCCAACGTCCTGACTTTC,CASSRIGGVSGANVLTF
TRBV29-1,-,TRBJ2-5,-,TGCAGCGTTGTTGAAGGGGGTGAGACCCAGTACTTC,CSVVEGGETQYF
TRBV19,TRBD1,TRBJ2-5,few,TGTGCCAGTAGCCCCGGCACCGGGACAGGGGGAGAGACCCAGTACTTC,CASSPGTGTGGETQYF
TRBV7-8,TRBD1,TRBJ2-7,-,TGTGCCAGCAGACCCGACAGGGGTCGCCACGAGCAGTACTTC,CASRPDRGRHEQYF
TRBV18,-,TRBJ1-3,-,TGTGCCAGCTCCCTCACGGATGGAGGGAACGGAAACACCATATATTTT,CASSLTDGGNGNTIYF
TRBV18,-,TRBJ1-1,-,TGTGCCAGCTCATCGCTGGACAGAAAGAACACTGAAGCTTTCTTT,CASSSLDRKNTEAFF
TRBV6-5,TRBD1,TRBJ2-7,-,TGTGCCAGTGGTAGGACAGGGCAGAACGAGCAGTACTTC,CASGRTGQNEQYF
TRBV5-6,TRBD1,TRBJ2-7,-,TGTGCCAGCAGCCAAACAGGGGGATCAATCTACGAGCAGTACTTC,CASSQTGGSIYEQYF
TRBV19,-,TRBJ2-7,once,TGTGCCAGTAGTACAAGACAAGATACCTACGAGCAGTACTTC,CASSTRQDTYEQYF
TRBV27,TRBD1,TRBJ2-7,-,TGTGCCAGCAGTTTATCGAAGGGACAGGGGGCGCAAGAGCAGTACTTC,CASSLSKGQGAQEQYF